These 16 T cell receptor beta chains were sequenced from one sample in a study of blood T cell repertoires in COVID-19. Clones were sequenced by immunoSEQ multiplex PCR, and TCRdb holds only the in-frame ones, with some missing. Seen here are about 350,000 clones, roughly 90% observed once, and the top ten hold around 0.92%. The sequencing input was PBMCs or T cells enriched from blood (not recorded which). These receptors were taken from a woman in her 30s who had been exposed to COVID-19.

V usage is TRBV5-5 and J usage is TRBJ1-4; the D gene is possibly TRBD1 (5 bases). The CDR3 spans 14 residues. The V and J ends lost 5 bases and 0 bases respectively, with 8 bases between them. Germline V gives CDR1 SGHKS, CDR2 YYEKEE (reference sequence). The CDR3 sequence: CASRRQTTNEKLFF. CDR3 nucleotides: TGTGCCAGCAGGCGACAGACAACTAATGAAAAACTGTTTTTT.

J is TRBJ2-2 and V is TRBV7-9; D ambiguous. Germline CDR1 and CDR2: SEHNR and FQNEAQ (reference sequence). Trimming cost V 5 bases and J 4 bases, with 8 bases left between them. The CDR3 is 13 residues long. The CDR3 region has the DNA TGTGCCAGCAGCGCCATGAGCACCGGGGAGCTGTTTTTT. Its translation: CASSAMSTGELFF.

This CDR3 is CASTSDSHSYNEQFF. The CDR3 DNA reads TGTGCCAGTACCTCCGACTCGCACTCCTACAATGAGCAGTTCTTC. The V gene is TRBV19, the J gene TRBJ2-1, with no clear D. Germline values: CDR1 LNHDA, CDR2 SQIVND (reference sequence). Trimming removed 7 bases from V and 0 bases from J, with 13 bases in between. CDR3 length: 15 amino acids. Variable domain in full (rest from reference TRBV19 and TRBJ2-1): DGGITQSPKYLFRKEGQNVTLSCEQNLNHDAMYWYRQDPGQGLRLIYYSQIVNDFQKGDIAEGYSVSREKKESFPLTVTSAQKNPTAFYLCASTSDSHSYNEQFFGPGTRLTVL.

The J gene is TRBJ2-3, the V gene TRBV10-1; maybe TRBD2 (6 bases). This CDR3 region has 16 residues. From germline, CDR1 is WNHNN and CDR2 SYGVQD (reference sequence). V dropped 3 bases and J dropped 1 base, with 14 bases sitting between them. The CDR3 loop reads CASSELTSGGTDTQYF. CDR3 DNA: TGCGCCAGCAGTGAACTGACTAGTGGGGGCACAGATACGCAGTATTTT.

The CDR3 DNA reads as TGTGCCAGCAGCGAACAGGGTGGGAACTACAATGAGCAGTTCTTC. It yields the protein CASSEQGGNYNEQFF. The V call is TRBV11-3, the J call TRBJ2-1; D possibly corresponds to TRBD1 (6 bases). The CDR3 consists of 15 residues. Trimming took 5 bases from V and 3 from J, leaving 14 bases between them. Looked up from germline, CDR1 is SGHNT and CDR2 is YENEEA.

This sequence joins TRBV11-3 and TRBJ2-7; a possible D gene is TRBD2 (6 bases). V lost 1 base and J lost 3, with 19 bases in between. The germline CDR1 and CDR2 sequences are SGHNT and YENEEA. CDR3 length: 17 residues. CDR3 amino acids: CASSLGQGLHDFYEQYF. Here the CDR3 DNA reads TGTGCCAGCAGCTTAGGCCAAGGACTACACGATTTCTACGAGCAGTACTTC.

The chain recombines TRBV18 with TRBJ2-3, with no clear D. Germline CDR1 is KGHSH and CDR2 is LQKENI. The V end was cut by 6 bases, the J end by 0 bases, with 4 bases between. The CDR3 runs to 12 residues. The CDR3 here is CASSPSTDTQYF. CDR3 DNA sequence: TGTGCCAGCTCTCCTAGCACAGATACGCAGTATTTT.

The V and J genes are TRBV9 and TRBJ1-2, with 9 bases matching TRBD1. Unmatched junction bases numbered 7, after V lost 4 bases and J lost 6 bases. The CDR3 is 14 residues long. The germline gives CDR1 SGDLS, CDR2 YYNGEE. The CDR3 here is CASSRGDREDGYTF. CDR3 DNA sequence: TGTGCCAGCAGCAGAGGGGACAGGGAGGATGGCTACACCTTC. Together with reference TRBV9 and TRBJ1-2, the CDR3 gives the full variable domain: DSGVTQTPKHLITATGQRVTLRCSPRSGDLSVYWYQQSLDQGLQFLIQYYNGEERAKGNILERFSAQQFPDLHSELNLSSLELGDSALYFCASSRGDREDGYTFGSGTRLTVV.

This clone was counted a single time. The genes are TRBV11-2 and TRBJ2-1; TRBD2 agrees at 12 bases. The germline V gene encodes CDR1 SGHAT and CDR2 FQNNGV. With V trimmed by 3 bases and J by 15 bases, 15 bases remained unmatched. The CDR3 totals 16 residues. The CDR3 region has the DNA TGTGCCAGCAGCTTTTCTACGACTAGCGGGAGCAGGGGGTTGTTCTTC. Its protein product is CASSFSTTSGSRGLFF.

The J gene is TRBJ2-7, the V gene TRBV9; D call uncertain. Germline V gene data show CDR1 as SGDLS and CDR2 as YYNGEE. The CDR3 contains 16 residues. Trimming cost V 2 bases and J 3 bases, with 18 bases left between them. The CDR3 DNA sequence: TGTGCCAGCAGCGTTAGACCCGGAGAAGGAGACTACGAGCAGTACTTC. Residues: CASSVRPGEGDYEQYF.

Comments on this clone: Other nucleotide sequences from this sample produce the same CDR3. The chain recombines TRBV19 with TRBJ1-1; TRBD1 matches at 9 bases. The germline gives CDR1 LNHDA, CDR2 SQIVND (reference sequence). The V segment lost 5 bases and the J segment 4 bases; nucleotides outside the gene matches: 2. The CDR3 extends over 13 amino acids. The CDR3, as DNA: TGTGCCAGTAGTGACAGGGGGGGCACTGAAGCTTTCTTT. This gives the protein CASSDRGGTEAFF.

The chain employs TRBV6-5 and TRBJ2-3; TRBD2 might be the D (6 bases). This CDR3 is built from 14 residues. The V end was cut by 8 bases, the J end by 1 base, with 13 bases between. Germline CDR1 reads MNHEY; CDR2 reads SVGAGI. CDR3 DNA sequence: TGTGCCAGCGGTCTGGGGGGTGGCACAGATACGCAGTATTTT. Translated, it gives CASGLGGGTDTQYF.

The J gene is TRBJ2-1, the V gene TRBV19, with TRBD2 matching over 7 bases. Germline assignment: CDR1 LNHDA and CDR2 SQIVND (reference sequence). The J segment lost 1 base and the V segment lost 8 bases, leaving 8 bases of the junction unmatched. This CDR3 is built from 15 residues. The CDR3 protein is CASGVEGGSYNEQFF. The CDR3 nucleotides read TGTGCCAGTGGAGTGGAGGGAGGGTCCTACAATGAGCAGTTCTTC.

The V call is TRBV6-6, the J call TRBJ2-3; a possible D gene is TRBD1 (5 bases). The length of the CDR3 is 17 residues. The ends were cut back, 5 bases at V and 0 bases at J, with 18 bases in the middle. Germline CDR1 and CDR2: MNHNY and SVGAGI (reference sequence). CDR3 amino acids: CASSPAFRAGSTDTQYF. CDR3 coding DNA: TGTGCCAGCAGTCCAGCCTTCAGGGCTGGAAGCACAGATACGCAGTATTTT.

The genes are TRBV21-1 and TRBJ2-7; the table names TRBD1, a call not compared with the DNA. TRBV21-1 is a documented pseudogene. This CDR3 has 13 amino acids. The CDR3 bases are TGTGCCAGCAGACCAGGGACAAGCCACGAGCAGTACTTC. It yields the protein CASRPGTSHEQYF.

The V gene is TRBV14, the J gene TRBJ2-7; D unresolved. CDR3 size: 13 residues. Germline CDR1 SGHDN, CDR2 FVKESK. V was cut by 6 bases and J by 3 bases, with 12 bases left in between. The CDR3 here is CASSSDIYYEQYF. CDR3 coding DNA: TGTGCCAGCAGTTCTGATATCTACTACGAGCAGTACTTC.